A single sample gave rise to the 27 T cell receptor beta chains below, sequenced in a study of post-analysis software for immune sequencing data (dated by TCRdb to about 2015). Here is what the overall study found, with its caveats: Four or five TRBV segments, including TRBV5-6, TRBV5-1 and TRBV20-1, were significantly more frequent in patients than controls.

Libraries were built with PCR. TCRdb names Illumina HiSeq 2500 as the instrument used. Unique molecular identifiers were incorporated into TCR beta cDNA libraries to reduce PCR and sequencing biases. TCRdb cleaned the public reads at Q25 with fastp, built clones with MiXCR and kept in-frame beta chains. Records with the same CDR3 protein are collapsed into one entry carrying the most frequent genes and DNA. The sample yields about 770,000 distinct CDR3 sequences; 46% were counted once. 4.9% of the sample belongs to the ten largest clones. These TCRs are of unknown antigen specificity. The sequencing sample was made of blood. These receptors came from a girl aged 5 to 17 with multiple sclerosis.

The table lists this clonotype with a few counts. The rearrangement uses TRBV9 and TRBJ2-7, with 9 bases fitting TRBD2. The CDR3 is 16 amino acids. Looked up from germline, CDR1 is SGDLS and CDR2 is YYNGEE. Trimming at V came to 0 bases and at J to 3 bases, leaving 7 bases not matched to a gene. For the CDR3, the DNA is TGTGCCAGCAGCGTAGCCGATAGCGGGAGTAACTACGAGCAGTACTTC. Residues: CASSVADSGSNYEQYF.

CDR3 amino acids: CASQGDRVNIQYF. The CDR3, as DNA: TGTGCCTCCCAAGGCGACAGGGTTAACATTCAGTACTTC. V usage is TRBV19 and J usage is TRBJ2-4, with 7 bases that match TRBD1. The V gene end was trimmed by 11 bases and the J gene end by 7 bases; junction bases not matched to a gene: 11. The CDR3 is made up of 13 amino acids. The germline V gene has CDR1 LNHDA and CDR2 SQIVND (reference sequence).

There are a few counts of this clonotype. The chain is built from TRBV20-1 and TRBJ2-7; D possibly corresponds to TRBD2 (6 bases). This CDR3 contains 13 residues. V lost 5 bases and J lost 3, with 14 bases in between. Germline lookup yields CDR1 DFQATT and CDR2 SNEGSKA (reference sequence). CDR3 amino acids: CSARRDSHYEQYF. The CDR3 nucleotides read TGCAGTGCTCGCAGGGACTCCCACTACGAGCAGTACTTC.

This clonotype has more than one count but fewer than ten. The genes are TRBV6-2 or TRBV6-3 and TRBJ2-7; D possibly uses TRBD1 or TRBD2 (5 bases each). Per the germline V gene, CDR1 is MNHEY and CDR2 is SVGEGT. The CDR3 loop spans 11 amino acids. V dropped 6 bases and J dropped 6 bases, with 9 bases sitting between them. Here the CDR3 reads CASRGEFEQYF. CDR3 DNA sequence: TGTGCCAGCAGGGGGGAATTCGAGCAGTACTTC.

The rearrangement joins TRBV5-5 to TRBJ2-6; TRBD1 is a possible D gene (5 bases). V lost 6 bases and J 0 bases, leaving 10 bases between the germline ends. CDR3 length: 15 residues. Germline CDR1 and CDR2: SGHKS and YYEKEE (reference sequence). The CDR3 reads CASIPQGSGANVLTF. Written as DNA, the CDR3 is TGTGCCAGCATCCCTCAGGGCTCTGGGGCCAACGTCCTGACTTTC.

The gene calls are TRBV20-1 and TRBJ1-2, with D possibly TRBD1 on 6 matching bases. Trimming cost V 6 bases and J 8 bases, with 16 bases left between them. The CDR3 extends over 12 amino acids. Germline-derived CDR1 and CDR2 are DFQATT and SNEGSKA (reference sequence). Here the CDR3 reads CSARQRGMGYTF. CDR3 coding DNA: TGCAGTGCGAGACAGAGGGGGATGGGCTACACCTTC.

The chain has TRBV27 and TRBJ2-7; 7 nucleotides agree with TRBD2. From germline, CDR1 is MNHEY and CDR2 SMNVEV (reference sequence). CDR3 length: 14 residues. With V trimmed by 5 bases and J by 2 bases, 6 bases remained unmatched. The CDR3 region is CASSVGLGAYEQYF. The CDR3 coding sequence is TGTGCCAGCAGTGTCGGACTAGGAGCCTACGAGCAGTACTTC.

This clonotype was observed once. The chain combines TRBV20-1 with TRBJ2-1; the match to TRBD2 covers 8 bases. Germline assignment: CDR1 DFQATT and CDR2 SNEGSKA (reference sequence). V was pared by 2 bases and J by 9 bases, with 6 bases of the junction left unmatched. There are 13 residues in the CDR3. CDR3 residues: CSARPGLGGEQFF. The DNA for the CDR3 is TGCAGTGCTAGACCGGGACTAGGGGGTGAGCAGTTCTTC.

V gene TRBV2 combines with J gene TRBJ2-7, with 8 bases matching TRBD2. The germline V gene encodes CDR1 SNHLY and CDR2 FYNNEI. The CDR3 is made up of 14 amino acids. Germline trimming cut 2 bases from V and 3 bases from J; bases unmatched to any gene: 3. CDR3 in amino acids: CASSEFGGDYEQYF. The CDR3 DNA follows: TGTGCCAGCAGTGAATTCGGGGGGGACTACGAGCAGTACTTC.

The chain's CDR3 is CASSRRAGIPSDGYTF. DNA of the CDR3: TGCGCCAGCAGCCGACGGGCAGGGATCCCCTCCGATGGCTACACCTTC. This chain uses TRBV5-1 with TRBJ1-2; TRBD1 might be the D (5 bases). The CDR3 sequence is 16 residues long. V was trimmed by 4 bases and J by 6 bases, leaving 22 bases between them. The V gene's germline CDR1 is SGHRS and CDR2 YFSETQ.

The chain carries TRBV20-1 and TRBJ2-5; 8 nucleotides line up with TRBD2. Trimming cost V 0 bases and J 2 bases; bases outside gene matches: 5. The CDR3 extends over 15 amino acids. The germline V gene encodes CDR1 DFQATT and CDR2 SNEGSKA (reference sequence). The DNA for the CDR3 is TGCAGTGCTAGAGATCCGCCTAGCGGGCAAGAGACCCAGTACTTC. Translation: CSARDPPSGQETQYF.

This clonotype has only a few counts. This sequence joins TRBV18 and TRBJ1-2, with D perhaps matching TRBD1 (5 bases). V lost 4 bases, J lost 6 bases, and 12 bases lay in between. CDR3 length equals 13 residues. CDR1 is KGHSH, CDR2 LQKENI, per germline. As DNA, the CDR3 is TGTGCCAGCTCACGACAGCTTCGGGATGGCTACACCTTC. This sequence encodes CASSRQLRDGYTF. Full variable domain (rest looked up from reference TRBV18 and TRBJ1-2): NAGVMQNPRHLVRRRGQEARLRCSPMKGHSHVYWYRQLPEEGLKFMVYLQKENIIDESGMPKERFSAEFPKEGPSILRIQQVVRGDSAAYFCASSRQLRDGYTFGSGTRLTVV.

V is TRBV28 and J is TRBJ2-1, with 7 bases matching TRBD1. Looked up from germline, CDR1 is MDHEN and CDR2 is SYDVKM. The trim removed 6 bases at V and 10 bases at J, leaving 15 bases unmatched. The CDR3 has 15 residues. CDR3 protein: CASRYWLDRVGEQFF. As DNA, the CDR3 is TGTGCCAGCAGGTATTGGCTAGACAGGGTTGGGGAGCAGTTCTTC.

CDR3: CASGRTGRDYGYTF. The DNA for the CDR3 is TGCGCCAGCGGCAGGACAGGTCGGGACTATGGCTACACCTTC. The chain uses TRBV4-3 and TRBJ1-2; TRBD1 matches at 7 bases. The ends lost 8 bases at V and 3 bases at J; junction bases unmatched: 9. This CDR3 has 14 amino acids. The germline gives CDR1 LGHNA, CDR2 YSLEER.

This clonotype appeared a few times. This rearrangement joins TRBV4-2 to TRBJ1-1; perhaps TRBD1 as D (6 bases). This CDR3 spans 14 amino acids. Between the trimmed V and J ends, which lost 1 base and 3 bases, there was a span of 9 bases. CDR1 LGHNA and CDR2 YNFKEQ come from the germline V gene. CDR3 protein: CASSQGRGDTEAFF. The CDR3 bases are TGTGCCAGCAGCCAAGGCAGGGGAGACACTGAAGCTTTCTTT.

This clonotype was seen more than once but under ten times. V and J are TRBV24-1 and TRBJ2-5; TRBD1 aligns across 8 bases. V dropped 3 bases and J dropped 4; count of bases not matched to a gene: 9. The CDR3 totals 16 residues. Germline values: CDR1 KGHDR, CDR2 SFDVKD. The CDR3 loop is CATSDGTGGRGETQYF. The CDR3 DNA sequence: TGTGCCACCAGTGATGGGACAGGTGGAAGGGGAGAGACCCAGTACTTC.

This chain joins TRBV16 and TRBJ2-5; D unresolved. CDR1 is KGHSY and CDR2 is FQNENV in the germline V gene. CDR3 size: 13 residues. Trimming pared 1 base from V and 2 bases from J, leaving 5 bases between. CDR3 amino acids: CASSQFGQETQYF. In nucleotides, the CDR3 is TGTGCCAGCAGCCAATTTGGACAAGAGACCCAGTACTTC.

This clonotype was seen a few times. This chain uses TRBV29-1 with TRBJ2-7; D call uncertain. Germline-derived CDR1 and CDR2 are SQVTM and ANQGSEA. V lost 5 bases, J lost 5 bases, and 10 bases lay in between. The CDR3 length is 11 residues. The CDR3 spells CSVTWTHEQYF. DNA of the CDR3: TGCAGCGTTACGTGGACCCACGAGCAGTACTTC.

The chain employs TRBV29-1 and TRBJ2-7; TRBD2 is a possible D gene (6 bases). Between the trimmed V and J ends, which lost 4 bases and 2 bases, there was a span of 9 bases. Per the germline V gene, CDR1 is SQVTM and CDR2 is ANQGSEA. CDR3 length: 12 amino acids. CDR3 nucleotides: TGCAGCGTTGGGCCGGGGGCCTACGAGCAGTACTTC. It encodes CSVGPGAYEQYF.

This chain links TRBV29-1 with TRBJ2-5; TRBD1 aligns across 7 bases. V lost 7 bases to trimming and J lost 5 bases; unmatched junction nucleotides: 10. There are 13 residues in the CDR3. Per germline, CDR1 SQVTM and CDR2 ANQGSEA. This CDR3 reads CSGTKTGDETQYF. The CDR3, as DNA: TGCAGCGGTACCAAAACAGGGGATGAGACCCAGTACTTC.

This chain connects TRBV7-9 to TRBJ1-2, with D uncertain. The CDR3 is 17 residues long. Trimming cost V 2 bases and J 4 bases, with 20 bases left between them. Germline CDR1 and CDR2: SEHNR and FQNEAQ (reference sequence). CDR3 nucleotides: TGTGCCAGCAGCTTAAACGTGGCACTCCGGGGAGGCTATGGCTACACCTTC. It is translated as CASSLNVALRGGYGYTF.

J is TRBJ2-2 and V is TRBV12-3 or TRBV12-4; maybe TRBD2 (6 bases). Trimming removed 8 bases from V and 0 bases from J, with 13 bases in between. CDR3 length: 15 residues. The CDR3 DNA reads TGTGCCAGCGCCTCGGGCGGGGCGAACACCGGGGAGCTGTTTTTT. It encodes CASASGGANTGELFF.

This clonotype was detected only a few times. The J gene is TRBJ1-2, the V gene TRBV29-1; 7 bases line up with TRBD1. The germline CDR1 and CDR2 sequences are SQVTM and ANQGSEA. Trimming cost V 7 bases and J 7 bases; bases outside gene matches: 6. There are 11 residues in the CDR3. Here the CDR3 reads CSDDRAAGYTF. CDR3 nucleotide sequence: TGCAGCGATGACAGGGCGGCTGGCTACACCTTC.

The chain employs TRBV25-1 and TRBJ2-7, with D perhaps matching TRBD1 (5 bases). Germline loops: CDR1 MGHDK, CDR2 SYGVNS. The CDR3 spans 14 residues. V lost 7 bases and J 2 bases, leaving 15 bases between the germline ends. The DNA for the CDR3 is TGTGCCAGCACCCCTATTGACAGAGCCTACGAGCAGTACTTC. Translated, it gives CASTPIDRAYEQYF.

This clonotype was seen a handful of times. The chain is built from TRBV29-1 and TRBJ1-1; possibly TRBD1 for D (5 bases). CDR3 length: 12 amino acids. Trimming shortened V by 7 bases and J by 4 bases, and 13 bases separated the two germline ends. Germline V gene lookup returns CDR1 SQVTM and CDR2 ANQGSEA. CDR3 residues: CSARVYATEAFF. The CDR3, as DNA: TGCAGCGCCAGGGTTTATGCCACTGAAGCTTTCTTT.

The gene calls are TRBV20-1 and TRBJ1-6; tentative D call: TRBD1 (6 bases). V lost 3 bases to trimming and J lost 5 bases, with 17 bases between them. Germline assignment: CDR1 DFQATT and CDR2 SNEGSKA (reference sequence). The CDR3 covers 16 residues. The CDR3 is CSARAQTGTNNSPLHF. CDR3 sequence (DNA): TGCAGTGCTAGGGCTCAAACCGGGACAAATAATTCACCCCTCCACTTT.

The gene calls are TRBV27 and TRBJ2-1; 8 positions agree with TRBD2. The junction had 5 bases not matched to a gene; V was cut back by 3 bases and J by 10 bases. This CDR3 is built from 13 residues. The germline gives CDR1 MNHEY, CDR2 SMNVEV (reference sequence). CDR3 amino acids: CASSLPSGFEQFF. The CDR3, as DNA: TGTGCCAGCAGTTTGCCTAGCGGGTTCGAGCAGTTCTTC.